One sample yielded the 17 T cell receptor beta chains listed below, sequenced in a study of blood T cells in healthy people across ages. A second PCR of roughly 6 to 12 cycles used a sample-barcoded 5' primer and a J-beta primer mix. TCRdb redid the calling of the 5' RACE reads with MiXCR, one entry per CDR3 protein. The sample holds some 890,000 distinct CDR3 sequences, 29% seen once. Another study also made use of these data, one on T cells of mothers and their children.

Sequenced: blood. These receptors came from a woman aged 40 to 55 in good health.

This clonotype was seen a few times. The CDR3, as DNA: TGTGCCAGCAGAGCGGGGTACCAAGAGACCCAGTACTTC. The encoded protein is CASRAGYQETQYF. The chain combines TRBV27 with TRBJ2-5; TRBD2 aligns across 7 bases. The V segment lost 6 bases and the J segment 0 bases; nucleotides outside the gene matches: 1. This CDR3 has 13 amino acids. CDR1 is MNHEY, CDR2 SMNVEV, per germline (reference sequence).

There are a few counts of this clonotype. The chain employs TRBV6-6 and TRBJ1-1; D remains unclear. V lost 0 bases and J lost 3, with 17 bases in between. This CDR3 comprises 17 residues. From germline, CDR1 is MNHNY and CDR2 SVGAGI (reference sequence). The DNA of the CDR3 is TGTGCCAGCAGTTACTCTCCCCCGAGGGCGGGTCACACTGAAGCTTTCTTT. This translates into CASSYSPPRAGHTEAFF.

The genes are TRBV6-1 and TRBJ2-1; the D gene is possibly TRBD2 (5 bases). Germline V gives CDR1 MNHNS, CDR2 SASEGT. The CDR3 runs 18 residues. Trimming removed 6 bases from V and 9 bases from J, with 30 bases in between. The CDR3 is CASSCFPRGAKDKCEQFF. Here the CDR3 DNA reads TGTGCCAGCAGCTGTTTTCCCCGGGGAGCCAAGGATAAATGTGAGCAGTTCTTC.

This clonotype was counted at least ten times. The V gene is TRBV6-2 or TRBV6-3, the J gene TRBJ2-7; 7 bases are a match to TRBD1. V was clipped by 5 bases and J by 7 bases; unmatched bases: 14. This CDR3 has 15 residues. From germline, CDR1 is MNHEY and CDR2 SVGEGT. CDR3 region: CASSLQGLYSREQYF. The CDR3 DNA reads TGTGCCAGCAGTCTACAGGGGCTGTACTCCAGGGAGCAGTACTTC.

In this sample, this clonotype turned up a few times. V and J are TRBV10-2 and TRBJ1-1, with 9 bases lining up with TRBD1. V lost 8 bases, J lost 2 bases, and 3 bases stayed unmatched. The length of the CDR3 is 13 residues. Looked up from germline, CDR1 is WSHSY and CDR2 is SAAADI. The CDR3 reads CASLGQGNTEAFF. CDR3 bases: TGCGCCAGCCTGGGACAGGGCAACACTGAAGCTTTCTTT.

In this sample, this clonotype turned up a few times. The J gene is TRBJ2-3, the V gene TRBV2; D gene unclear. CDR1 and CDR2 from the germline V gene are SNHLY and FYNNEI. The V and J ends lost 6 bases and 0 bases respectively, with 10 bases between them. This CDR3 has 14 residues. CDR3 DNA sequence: TGTGCCAGCAGCCGGACGTTTAGCACAGATACGCAGTATTTT. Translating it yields CASSRTFSTDTQYF.

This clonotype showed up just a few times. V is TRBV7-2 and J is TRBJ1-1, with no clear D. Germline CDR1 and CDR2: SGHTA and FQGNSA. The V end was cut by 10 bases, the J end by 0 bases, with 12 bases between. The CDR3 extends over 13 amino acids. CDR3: CATRDSMNTEAFF. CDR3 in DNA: TGTGCCACCCGGGATTCCATGAACACTGAAGCTTTCTTT. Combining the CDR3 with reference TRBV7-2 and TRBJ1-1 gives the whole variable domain GAGVSQSPSNKVTEKGKDVELRCDPISGHTALYWYRQSLGQGLEFLIYFQGNSAPDKSGLPSDRFSAERTGGSVSTLTIQRTQQEDSAVYLCATRDSMNTEAFFGQGTRLTVV.

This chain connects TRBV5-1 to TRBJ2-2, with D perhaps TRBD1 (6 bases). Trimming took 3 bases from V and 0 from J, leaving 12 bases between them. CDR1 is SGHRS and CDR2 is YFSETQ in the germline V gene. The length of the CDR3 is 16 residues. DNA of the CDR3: TGCGCCAGCAGCTCGGGACACTGCACGAACACCGGGGAGCTGTTTTTT. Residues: CASSSGHCTNTGELFF.

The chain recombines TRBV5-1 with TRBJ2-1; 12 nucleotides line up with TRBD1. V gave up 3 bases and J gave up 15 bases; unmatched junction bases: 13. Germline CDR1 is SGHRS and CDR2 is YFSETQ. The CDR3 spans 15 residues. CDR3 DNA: TGCGCCAGCAGCTCAGCCGGGACAGGGGGCGCAAAAAGGTTCTTC. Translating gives CASSSAGTGGAKRFF.

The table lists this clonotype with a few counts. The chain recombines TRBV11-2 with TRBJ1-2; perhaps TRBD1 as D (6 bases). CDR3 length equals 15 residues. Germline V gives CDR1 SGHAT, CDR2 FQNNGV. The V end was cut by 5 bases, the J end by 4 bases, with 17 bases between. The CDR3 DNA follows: TGTGCCAGCAGCCCCACAGGGAGTTACGGCTATGGCTACACCTTC. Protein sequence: CASSPTGSYGYGYTF.

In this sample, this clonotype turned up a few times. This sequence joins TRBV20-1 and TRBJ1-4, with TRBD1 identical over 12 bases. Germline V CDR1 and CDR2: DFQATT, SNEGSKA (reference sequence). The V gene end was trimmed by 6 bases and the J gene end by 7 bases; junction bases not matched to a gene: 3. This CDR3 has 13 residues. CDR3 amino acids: CSAPGQGAEKLFF. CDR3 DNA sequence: TGCAGTGCCCCGGGACAGGGGGCTGAAAAACTGTTTTTT.

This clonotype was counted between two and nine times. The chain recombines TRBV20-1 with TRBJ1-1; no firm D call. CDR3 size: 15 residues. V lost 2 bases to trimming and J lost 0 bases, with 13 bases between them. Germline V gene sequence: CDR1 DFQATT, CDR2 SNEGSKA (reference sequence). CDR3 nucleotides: TGCAGTGCTAGAAACGATGGGGTTATGAACACTGAAGCTTTCTTT. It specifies CSARNDGVMNTEAFF.

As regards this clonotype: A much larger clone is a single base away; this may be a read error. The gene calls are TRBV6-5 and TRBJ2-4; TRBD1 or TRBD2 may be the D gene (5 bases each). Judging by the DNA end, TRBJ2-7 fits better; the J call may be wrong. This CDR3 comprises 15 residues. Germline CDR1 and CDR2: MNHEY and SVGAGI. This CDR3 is CASSSTANGAYEQYF. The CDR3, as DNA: TGTGCCAGCAGTTCGACAGCCAACGGGGCCTACGAGCAGTACTTC.

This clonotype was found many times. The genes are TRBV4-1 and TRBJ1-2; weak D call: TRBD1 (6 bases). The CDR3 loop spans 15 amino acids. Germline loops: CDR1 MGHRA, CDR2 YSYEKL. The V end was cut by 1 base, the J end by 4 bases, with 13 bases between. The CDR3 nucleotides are TGCGCCAGCAGCCAAGCCCCACAGGGCAGCTATGGCTACACCTTC. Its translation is CASSQAPQGSYGYTF.

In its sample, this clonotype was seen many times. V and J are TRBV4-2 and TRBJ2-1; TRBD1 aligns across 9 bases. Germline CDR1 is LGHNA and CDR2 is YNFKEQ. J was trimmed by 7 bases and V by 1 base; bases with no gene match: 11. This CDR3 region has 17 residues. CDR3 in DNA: TGTGCCAGCAGCCAAGTGTCGGAGACAGGGGGAAGAAATGAGCAGTTCTTC. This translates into CASSQVSETGGRNEQFF.

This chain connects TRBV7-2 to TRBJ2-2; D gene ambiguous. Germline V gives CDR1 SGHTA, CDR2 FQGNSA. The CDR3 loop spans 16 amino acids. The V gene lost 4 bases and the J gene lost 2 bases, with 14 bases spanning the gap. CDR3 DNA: TGTGCCAGCAGCTCAAACAGCCGATTAAACACCGGGGAGCTGTTTTTT. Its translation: CASSSNSRLNTGELFF.

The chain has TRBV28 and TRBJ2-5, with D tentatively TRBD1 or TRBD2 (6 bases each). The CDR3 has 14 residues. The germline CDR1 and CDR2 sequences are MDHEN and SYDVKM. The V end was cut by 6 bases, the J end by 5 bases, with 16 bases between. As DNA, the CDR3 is TGTGCCAGCAGGCCGGCCGGGGGCAGGGAGACCCAGTACTTC. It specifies CASRPAGGRETQYF.